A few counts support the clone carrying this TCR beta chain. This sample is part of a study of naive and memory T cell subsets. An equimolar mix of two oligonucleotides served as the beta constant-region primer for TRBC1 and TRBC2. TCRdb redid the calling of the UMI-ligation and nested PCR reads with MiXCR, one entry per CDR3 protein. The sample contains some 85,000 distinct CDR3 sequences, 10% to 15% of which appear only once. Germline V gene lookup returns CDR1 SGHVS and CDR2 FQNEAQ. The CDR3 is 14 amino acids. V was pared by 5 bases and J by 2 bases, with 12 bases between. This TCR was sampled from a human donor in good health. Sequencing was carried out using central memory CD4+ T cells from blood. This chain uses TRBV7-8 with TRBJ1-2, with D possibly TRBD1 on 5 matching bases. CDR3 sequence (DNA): TGTGCCAGCAGCCCCAGGACACGAAACTATGGCTACACCTTC. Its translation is CASSPRTRNYGYTF.